Sequencing of this TCR beta chain was carried out in a study of cytomegalovirus exposure and HLA in healthy donors. Study outcomes and limitations: Because they were indistinguishable, some V segments, including TRBV6-2 and TRBV6-3, were excluded. Solely CMV serostatus was available to characterize immune exposure.

V was clipped by 5 bases and J by 13 bases, with 21 bases between them. Germline V gene data show CDR1 as GTSNPN and CDR2 as SVGIG (reference sequence). This CDR3 region has 14 residues. Comment on this clone: Its antigen is not known.

The PCR was carried out with 60 Vbeta primers and 13 Jbeta primers. The data were produced by immunoSEQ multiplex PCR, yet TCRdb's version contains in-frame clones alone and is incomplete. Among 95,000 to 150,000 clones listed, about 83% were seen once. The sample was PBMCs. The V and J genes are TRBV30 and TRBJ1-6, with a tentative D call TRBD1 (5 bases). The TCR comes from a woman aged 40 to 50 in good health and CMV-seropositive. The CDR3 DNA reads TGTGCCTGGGACATGACAGTCACGGGTTCGCCCCTCCACTTT. This encodes CAWDMTVTGSPLHF.